A selection of T cell receptor beta chains follows, all from one sample in a study of blood T cell repertoires in COVID-19. TCRdb's table, derived via immunoSEQ multiplex PCR, lists solely in-frame clones and lacks some. There are about 110,000 clones in the sample; approximately 90% occur only once, and over 3% lies in the top ten. The sample taken for sequencing was peripheral blood. These receptors were collected from a woman aged 50 to 60 with acute or convalescent COVID-19. Both conserved end residues are part of each CDR3. The order of the fields is D gene, J gene, clone size, V gene, CDR3 DNA, CDR3 protein. A D gene is named only where the DNA matches it firmly. Clone size, where shown, is once, few, many, or a class for clones that have expanded.

D: TRBD2
J: TRBJ2-1
size: NA
V: TRBV7-6
DNA: TGTGCCAGCAGCTTAGCGCAGCGGGAGGGTGGCAATGAGCAGTTCTTC
CDR3: CASSLAQREGGNEQFF

D: NA
J: TRBJ1-3
size: once
V: TRBV6-1
DNA: TGTGCCAGCAGTGAATCACAGGGCTCTGGAAACACCATATATTTT
CDR3: CASSESQGSGNTIYF

D: NA
J: TRBJ1-2
size: NA
V: TRBV12-3/TRBV12-4
DNA: TGTGCCAGCAGCGTACAGGGTTATGGCTACACCTTC
CDR3: CASSVQGYGYTF

D: NA
J: TRBJ1-1
size: NA
V: TRBV5-1
DNA: TGCGCCAGCAGACGAAACGACAGGCTTCTAGAAGCTTTCTTT
CDR3: CASRRNDRLLEAFF

D: NA
J: TRBJ1-6
size: few
V: TRBV25-1
DNA: TGTGCCAGCGGGGACATACAATTACCCCTCCACTTT
CDR3: CASGDIQLPLHF

D: TRBD1
J: TRBJ1-1
size: NA
V: TRBV6-5
DNA: TGTGCCAGCGATACCAGGGGGCACACTGAAGCTTTCTTT
CDR3: CASDTRGHTEAFF

D: TRBD2
J: TRBJ2-7
size: NA
V: TRBV6-5
DNA: TGTGCCAGCAGGCCTAGCGGGAGAGGGTCGGAGCAGTACTTC
CDR3: CASRPSGRGSEQYF

D: TRBD2
J: TRBJ2-7
size: NA
V: TRBV27
DNA: TGTGCCAGCAGTTTTCGGGAGGGGCCCTACGAGCAGTACTTC
CDR3: CASSFREGPYEQYF

D: TRBD2
J: TRBJ2-1
size: NA
V: TRBV19
DNA: TGTGCCAGTAGTATAGATTTGACTAGCGGGAGAAACAATGAGCAGTTCTTC
CDR3: CASSIDLTSGRNNEQFF

D: TRBD2
J: TRBJ2-7
size: NA
V: TRBV5-1
DNA: TGCGCCAGCAGCCGGACTAGCGGGACCAATACCTACGAGCAGTACTTC
CDR3: CASSRTSGTNTYEQYF

D: TRBD1
J: TRBJ2-7
size: once
V: TRBV19
DNA: TGTGCCAGTAGTATCCAGGGGGCGAGAGACGAGCAGTACTTC
CDR3: CASSIQGARDEQYF